This T cell receptor (beta chain) was captured by sequencing in a study of T cells of healthy individuals. TCRdb ran MiXCR on the 5' RACE reads and lists one entry per CDR3 protein. Among 90,000 to 100,000 distinct CDR3 sequences listed, approximately 15% were seen once. The CDR3 extends over 17 amino acids. V trimming: 2 bases; J trimming: 7 bases; junction bases outside the gene matches: 9. From germline, CDR1 is SEHNR and CDR2 FQNEAQ (reference sequence). V is TRBV7-9 and J is TRBJ1-4; 11 bases line up with TRBD1. The sequence was obtained from a human donor in good health. CDR3 in amino acids: CASSLRTGGASSEKLFF. In DNA form, the CDR3 reads TGTGCCAGCAGCTTAAGGACAGGGGGCGCATCTAGTGAAAAACTGTTTTTT.